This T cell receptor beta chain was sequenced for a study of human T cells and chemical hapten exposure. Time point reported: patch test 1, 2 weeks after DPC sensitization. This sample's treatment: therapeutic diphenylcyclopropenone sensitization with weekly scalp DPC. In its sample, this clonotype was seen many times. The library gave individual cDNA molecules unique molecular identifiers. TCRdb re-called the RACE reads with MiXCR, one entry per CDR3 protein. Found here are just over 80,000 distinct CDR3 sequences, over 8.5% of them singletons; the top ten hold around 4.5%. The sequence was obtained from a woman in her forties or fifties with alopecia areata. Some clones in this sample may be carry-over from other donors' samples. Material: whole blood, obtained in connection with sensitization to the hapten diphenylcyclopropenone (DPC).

DNA of the CDR3: TGTGCCAGCAGAAAAGGGACACCTCAAAGCACAGATACGCAGTATTTT. Amino acids: CASRKGTPQSTDTQYF. The rearrangement links TRBV7-6 to TRBJ2-3, with a possible D match to TRBD1 (6 bases). Germline V gene sequence: CDR1 SGHVS, CDR2 FNYEAQ. Trimming took 6 bases from V and 0 from J, leaving 16 bases between them. CDR3 length: 16 amino acids.